This passage covers 18 T cell receptor beta chains from one sample sequenced in a study of T cell responses to AZD1222 COVID-19 vaccine (dated by TCRdb to the early 2020s). The time point label on this specimen signifies: baseline before first vaccination. Receptors were amplified or captured by the immunoSEQ multiplex PCR assay. This is the immuneACCESS table as TCRdb keeps it, with only in-frame sequences that have V and J called. A part of the clones is gone; compared with another copy, unresolved V genes explain less than half, and the rest is unexplained. The sample table shows 65,000 to 80,000 clones, and about 85% are seen once. The ten largest clones add up to roughly 23% of the sample. Sequenced here: peripheral blood, sampled on day 0 of AZD1222 vaccination. All receptors come from an adult in good health.

This chain links TRBV7-3 with TRBJ2-5; D is possibly TRBD1 or TRBD2 (5 bases each). With 5 bases removed from V and 1 base from J, the gap between germline ends came to 8 bases. Germline CDR1 and CDR2: SGHTA and FQGTGA. CDR3 size: 13 residues. This CDR3 is CASSQGPQETQYF. DNA of the CDR3: TGTGCCAGCAGCCAGGGACCCCAAGAGACCCAGTACTTC.

There are a few counts of this clone. This sequence joins TRBV19 and TRBJ1-1; possible D gene TRBD1, 6 bases. Trimming took 5 bases from V and 0 from J, leaving 10 bases between them. Per the germline V gene, CDR1 is LNHDA and CDR2 is SQIVND (reference sequence). The CDR3 has 14 amino acids. For the CDR3, the DNA is TGTGCCAGTAGTGGGACACCAATGAACACTGAAGCTTTCTTT. Its translation: CASSGTPMNTEAFF.

This chain connects TRBV7-6 to TRBJ2-3; 11 bases line up with TRBD2. The germline V gene has CDR1 SGHVS and CDR2 FNYEAQ. The CDR3 covers 16 residues. Trimming at V came to 2 bases and at J to 1 base, leaving 2 bases not matched to a gene. The CDR3 protein is CASSLSTSGGTDTQYF. CDR3 DNA sequence: TGTGCCAGCAGCTTATCGACTAGCGGGGGCACAGATACGCAGTATTTT.

The chain carries TRBV11-1 and TRBJ1-1, with TRBD1 identical over 8 bases. Per germline, CDR1 SGHAT and CDR2 FQDESV (reference sequence). Trimming at V came to 4 bases and at J to 1 base, leaving 2 bases not matched to a gene. This CDR3 has 14 residues. This chain's CDR3 is CASSSDRGNTEAFF. The CDR3 coding sequence is TGTGCCAGCAGCTCCGACAGGGGGAACACTGAAGCTTTCTTT.

The CDR3 DNA follows: TGTGCCAGCAGTGACTGGAGTCCGGAGGGAAACATTCAGTACTTC. Its translation: CASSDWSPEGNIQYF. The V and J genes are TRBV2 and TRBJ2-4, with D perhaps TRBD2 (6 bases). This CDR3 has 15 residues. In germline, CDR1 is SNHLY, CDR2 FYNNEI. Trimming cost V 3 bases and J 6 bases, with 15 bases left between them.

The chain links TRBV5-1 to TRBJ1-6; the D is unclear. The germline V and J ends were trimmed by 1 base and 0 bases, with 5 bases remaining between them. Germline CDR1 and CDR2: SGHRS and YFSETQ. The CDR3 has 15 amino acids. The CDR3 DNA follows: TGCGCCAGCAGCTTGTCTAGCTCCTATAATTCACCCCTCCACTTT. The encoded protein is CASSLSSSYNSPLHF.

This sequence joins TRBV29-1 and TRBJ1-1; D may be TRBD1 (5 bases). Germline V gives CDR1 SQVTM, CDR2 ANQGSEA. The length of the CDR3 is 13 residues. Trimming cost V 7 bases and J 4 bases, with 16 bases left between them. The CDR3 loop is CSAVGDWGTEAFF. The CDR3 DNA reads TGCAGCGCCGTGGGGGACTGGGGCACTGAAGCTTTCTTT.

The chain employs TRBV3-1 (or the pseudogene TRBV3-2) and TRBJ2-7, with D uncertain. Germline loops: CDR1 LGHDT, CDR2 YNNKEL (reference sequence). The V gene lost 0 bases and the J gene lost 6 bases, with 9 bases spanning the gap. This CDR3 has 13 residues. CDR3 region: CASSQDIAAEQYF. The CDR3 nucleotides are TGTGCCAGCAGCCAAGACATAGCTGCCGAGCAGTACTTC.

The chain recombines TRBV27 with TRBJ1-5; 8 bases match TRBD1. Per germline, CDR1 MNHEY and CDR2 SMNVEV (reference sequence). The CDR3 totals 15 residues. V lost 5 bases and J lost 2; bases outside the gene matches: 5. DNA for the CDR3: TGTGCCAGCAGTCCCTCAGGGGGCGGCAATCAGCCCCAGCATTTT. It yields the protein CASSPSGGGNQPQHF.

This clone appeared a single time. The chain couples TRBV4-2 to TRBJ2-7; 10 nucleotides line up with TRBD2. V lost 4 bases to trimming and J lost 6 bases; unmatched junction nucleotides: 18. Germline lookup yields CDR1 LGHNA and CDR2 YNFKEQ. This CDR3 has 18 residues. The CDR3 nucleotides are TGTGCCAGCAGCCCGCAAACTTTAGGGCTAGCGGGAGTCTCCGAGCAGTACTTC. Its protein is CASSPQTLGLAGVSEQYF.

This sequence joins TRBV7-3 and TRBJ2-7; weak D call: TRBD2 (6 bases). The CDR3 has 16 residues. Deletions cut 1 base from V and 0 bases from J, with 13 bases between. Germline loops: CDR1 SGHTA, CDR2 FQGTGA. The CDR3 DNA follows: TGTGCCAGCAGCTTAAATGGCGGGACGAACTCCTACGAGCAGTACTTC. It translates to CASSLNGGTNSYEQYF.

This chain uses TRBV7-9 with TRBJ2-3, with D maybe TRBD2 (5 bases). V lost 0 bases and J lost 2, with 9 bases in between. Germline lookup yields CDR1 SEHNR and CDR2 FQNEAQ (reference sequence). There are 15 residues in the CDR3. The CDR3: CASSLAGAITDTQYF. In DNA form, the CDR3 reads TGTGCCAGCAGCTTAGCGGGAGCCATCACAGATACGCAGTATTTT.

As to this clone: Additional DNA sequences in this sample encode the identical CDR3. V gene TRBV6-5 combines with J gene TRBJ2-7, with TRBD1 matching 10 bases. V lost 6 bases to trimming and J lost 5 bases; unmatched junction nucleotides: 4. The CDR3 extends over 13 amino acids. Germline CDR1 reads MNHEY; CDR2 reads SVGAGI. The CDR3: CASSRDRGHEQYF. DNA of the CDR3: TGTGCCAGCAGCAGGGACAGGGGCCACGAGCAGTACTTC.

The CDR3 DNA sequence: TGTGCCAGTAGTATAGGGGGAGTTCCCCTTCCGGAGCAGTTCTTC. Translated: CASSIGGVPLPEQFF. The chain has TRBV19 and TRBJ2-1; the D gene is possibly TRBD2 (5 bases). V was shortened by 1 base and J by 10 bases, with 17 bases between the two germline ends. The germline CDR1 and CDR2 sequences are LNHDA and SQIVND (reference sequence). The CDR3 consists of 15 residues.

The chain couples TRBV6-1 to TRBJ2-6; D not resolved. CDR1 is MNHNS and CDR2 is SASEGT in the germline V gene. Trimming took off 4 bases at V and 0 bases at J, with 10 bases between the two ends. The CDR3 covers 16 residues. The CDR3 sequence: CASSVRPTSGANVLTF. The CDR3 DNA reads as TGTGCCAGCAGTGTTCGGCCAACCTCTGGGGCCAACGTCCTGACTTTC.

This chain joins TRBV3-1 (or the pseudogene TRBV3-2) and TRBJ2-2; D might be TRBD2 (6 bases). The length of the CDR3 is 18 residues. V gave up 5 bases and J gave up 2 bases, with 21 bases separating them. The germline CDR1 and CDR2 sequences are LGHDT and YNNKEL (reference sequence). CDR3 loop: CASSTRMWGETNTGELFF. For the CDR3, the DNA is TGTGCCAGCAGCACCCGAATGTGGGGGGAGACCAACACCGGGGAGCTGTTTTTT.

The V gene is TRBV5-4, the J gene TRBJ2-1; the D is unclear. The CDR3 contains 16 residues. Germline loops: CDR1 SGHNT, CDR2 YYREEE (reference sequence). V dropped 4 bases and J dropped 0 bases, with 14 bases sitting between them. The CDR3 spells CASSPDAMSSYNEQFF. CDR3 DNA: TGTGCCAGCAGCCCGGACGCCATGAGCTCCTACAATGAGCAGTTCTTC. Using reference TRBV5-4 and TRBJ2-1 for the parts outside the CDR3, the full variable domain is ETGVTQSPTHLIKTRGQQVTLRCSSQSGHNTVSWYQQALGQGPQFIFQYYREEENGRGNFPPRFSGLQFPNYSSELNVNALELDDSALYLCASSPDAMSSYNEQFFGPGTRLTVL.

V is TRBV6-1 and J is TRBJ1-4; D ambiguous. The CDR3 consists of 14 residues. V was trimmed by 2 bases and J by 1 base, leaving 5 bases between them. Looked up from germline, CDR1 is MNHNS and CDR2 is SASEGT. The CDR3: CASSETRTNEKLFF. CDR3 sequence (DNA): TGTGCCAGCAGTGAAACACGAACTAATGAAAAACTGTTTTTT.